The 21 T cell receptor beta chains given below trace back to one sample, sequenced in a study of vaccination and CD4 T cells after COVID-19. No antigen has been identified for these receptors. Noted treatment: roughly 11-day PBMC culture with coronavirus spike peptide pools or control peptides (ViraFEST assay). The Oncomine TCR Beta short-read assay was applied to DNA of cultured CD4+ T cells. TCRdb re-derived calls from the PCR reads in MiXCR, one entry per CDR3 protein. This sample has approximately 12,000 distinct CDR3 sequences; roughly 41% occur once, and the top ten carry about a fifth. The sequenced sample was CD4+ T cells from blood, cultured in vitro, obtained before SARS-CoV-2 vaccination. The receptors come from a human donor who had recovered from COVID-19.

The V gene is TRBV7-3, the J gene TRBJ2-3; D might be TRBD2 (5 bases). Germline V gene sequence: CDR1 SGHTA, CDR2 FQGTGA. The CDR3 totals 14 residues. Trimming took off 5 bases at V and 1 base at J, with 10 bases between the two ends. CDR3 loop: CASSPRARTDTQYF. The CDR3 bases are TGTGCCAGCAGCCCGAGGGCCCGCACAGATACGCAGTATTTT.

This clonotype was picked up a small number of times. The chain employs TRBV6-2 or TRBV6-3 and TRBJ1-5; 10 bases match TRBD1. CDR1 is MNHEY, CDR2 SVGEGT, per germline. With 6 bases clipped from V and 3 bases from J, the junction kept 8 bases outside the gene matches. The CDR3 has 16 residues. The CDR3 loop reads CASRERQGANNQPQHF. DNA of the CDR3: TGTGCCAGCAGGGAACGACAGGGGGCTAACAATCAGCCCCAGCATTTT.

This clonotype has only a few counts. This CDR3 is CASSAGPYNSPLHF. The CDR3 DNA follows: TGTGCCAGCAGTGCGGGTCCATATAATTCACCCCTCCACTTT. This chain uses TRBV6-1 with TRBJ1-6; no clear D. The CDR3 extends over 14 amino acids. V was trimmed by 4 bases and J by 4 bases, leaving 8 bases between them. The germline gives CDR1 MNHNS, CDR2 SASEGT.

The CDR3 nucleotides are TGTGCCAGCAGCTTAGTCGAGGCCAGTTACACTGAAGCTTTCTTT. Its protein product is CASSLVEASYTEAFF. This rearrangement joins TRBV7-2 to TRBJ1-1; D uncertain. The germline V gene has CDR1 SGHTA and CDR2 FQGNSA. This CDR3 has 15 residues. Between the trimmed V and J ends, which lost 1 base and 3 bases, there was a span of 12 bases.

This chain links TRBV20-1 with TRBJ1-6; 7 positions match TRBD1. Trimming removed 2 bases from V and 0 bases from J; junction bases left unmatched: 7. The CDR3 totals 17 residues. Germline-derived CDR1 and CDR2 are DFQATT and SNEGSKA (reference sequence). The CDR3 spells CSARFGTASSYNSPLHF. The CDR3 coding sequence is TGCAGTGCTAGATTCGGGACAGCCAGCTCCTATAATTCACCCCTCCACTTT.

This clonotype occurred a few times. The chain combines TRBV19 with TRBJ1-6; no firm D call. Trimming cost V 0 bases and J 10 bases, with 10 bases left between them. The CDR3 is 14 residues long. Looked up from germline, CDR1 is LNHDA and CDR2 is SQIVND (reference sequence). The CDR3 here is CASSIDPTGSPLHF. The CDR3 DNA follows: TGTGCCAGTAGTATAGATCCCACCGGGTCACCCCTCCACTTT.

CDR3 nucleotide sequence: TGCAGTGCAAGCCCGGGACAGGGGGCCGCGTACGAGCAGTACTTC. This codes for CSASPGQGAAYEQYF. The rearrangement links TRBV20-1 to TRBJ2-7; 12 bases align to TRBD1. This CDR3 region has 15 residues. With 6 bases clipped from V and 4 bases from J, the junction kept 10 bases outside the gene matches. In germline, CDR1 is DFQATT, CDR2 SNEGSKA (reference sequence).

This chain uses TRBV2 with TRBJ1-6; no definite D call. The CDR3 extends over 14 amino acids. Germline loops: CDR1 SNHLY, CDR2 FYNNEI. V was cut by 7 bases and J by 7 bases, with 14 bases left in between. CDR3 sequence: CASTPQKRNSPLHF. CDR3 in DNA: TGTGCCAGCACCCCCCAGAAGCGGAATTCACCCCTCCACTTT.

This clonotype came up a few times. V and J are TRBV6-2 or TRBV6-3 and TRBJ2-7; either TRBD1 or TRBD2 may fit D (6 bases each). V lost 6 bases to trimming and J lost 0 bases, with 15 bases between them. The CDR3 is made up of 15 amino acids. Germline lookup yields CDR1 MNHEY and CDR2 SVGEGT. The CDR3 DNA reads as TGTGCCAGCAGAAGGGGGGACTTTCCCTCCTACGAGCAGTACTTC. Translating it yields CASRRGDFPSYEQYF.

The chain is built from TRBV10-1 and TRBJ2-1; 7 bases align to TRBD2. The CDR3 is made up of 15 amino acids. With 2 bases clipped from V and 3 bases from J, the junction kept 4 bases outside the gene matches. CDR1 and CDR2 from the germline V gene are WNHNN and SYGVQD (reference sequence). The CDR3, as DNA: TGCGCCAGCAGTGAGCGGGAGGTCGGCTACAATGAGCAGTTCTTC. Amino acid sequence: CASSEREVGYNEQFF.

This clonotype was detected only a few times. The chain has TRBV20-1 and TRBJ1-2; D gene unclear. The V end was cut by 4 bases, the J end by 3 bases, with 12 bases between. The germline V gene has CDR1 DFQATT and CDR2 SNEGSKA (reference sequence). CDR3 length: 13 residues. The CDR3 region has the DNA TGCAGTGCTACTGGGGTAGGCGACTATGGCTACACCTTC. Encoded protein: CSATGVGDYGYTF.

The chain uses TRBV7-9 and TRBJ2-7; 7 bases are a match to TRBD1. Germline CDR1 and CDR2: SEHNR and FQNEAQ (reference sequence). The CDR3 totals 15 residues. The V gene end was trimmed by 5 bases and the J gene end by 2 bases; junction bases not matched to a gene: 9. The CDR3 region has the DNA TGTGCCAGCAGCCCCAACATTAGGGGGCCCTACGAGCAGTACTTC. Translated, it gives CASSPNIRGPYEQYF.

This clonotype was detected only once. The V and J genes are TRBV28 and TRBJ1-6; D is possibly TRBD1 (5 bases). Trimming took off 7 bases at V and 7 bases at J, with 14 bases between the two ends. Germline values: CDR1 MDHEN, CDR2 SYDVKM. CDR3 length: 14 residues. CDR3 protein: CASTHRTANSPLHF. For the CDR3, the DNA is TGTGCCAGCACCCACAGGACGGCAAATTCACCCCTCCACTTT.

The chain joins TRBV2 to TRBJ2-7; the D gene could be TRBD1 or TRBD2 (5 bases each). The CDR3 is 16 amino acids. Germline CDR1 reads SNHLY; CDR2 reads FYNNEI. Trimming stripped 1 base from V and 2 bases from J, with 15 bases between. For the CDR3, the DNA is TGTGCCAGCAGTGAAGGGGATTTCAGGGACCCCTACGAGCAGTACTTC. As protein: CASSEGDFRDPYEQYF.

A note on this clonotype: This is likely a read error, given that the CDR3 carries no conserved phenylalanine or tryptophan at its end. The rearrangement uses TRBV19 and TRBJ1-5, with 7 bases identical to TRBD1. Per the germline V gene, CDR1 is LNHDA and CDR2 is SQIVND (reference sequence). CDR3 length: 12 residues. With V trimmed by 6 bases and J by 9 bases, 5 bases remained unmatched. CDR3 region: CASRTGQGPQHL. The DNA for the CDR3 is TGTGCCAGTAGGACAGGGCAGGGGCCCCAGCATCTT.

This chain uses TRBV7-9 with TRBJ2-7, with 13 nucleotides matching TRBD2. V was pared by 5 bases and J by 2 bases, with 6 bases of the junction left unmatched. In germline, CDR1 is SEHNR, CDR2 FQNEAQ (reference sequence). The CDR3 totals 16 residues. In DNA form, the CDR3 reads TGTGCCAGCAGCGATGGGACTAGCGGGATTACCTACGAGCAGTACTTC. As protein: CASSDGTSGITYEQYF.

The V and J genes are TRBV4-1 and TRBJ2-1; weak D call: TRBD2 (5 bases). The CDR3 contains 13 residues. The germline V and J ends were trimmed by 4 bases and 8 bases, with 12 bases remaining between them. Germline V CDR1 and CDR2: MGHRA, YSYEKL. The CDR3 loop reads CASSPIGRDEQFF. As DNA, the CDR3 is TGCGCCAGCAGCCCTATCGGGCGGGATGAGCAGTTCTTC.

J is TRBJ2-3 and V is TRBV7-9; 10 bases line up with TRBD1. Germline lookup yields CDR1 SEHNR and CDR2 FQNEAQ (reference sequence). The V gene end was trimmed by 4 bases and the J gene end by 8 bases; junction bases not matched to a gene: 12. CDR3 length: 16 residues. CDR3 bases: TGTGCCAGCAGCTACGATTGGGACAGGGGAAGGGGTACGCAGTATTTT. It encodes CASSYDWDRGRGTQYF.

There are a few counts of this clonotype. The J gene is TRBJ2-1, the V gene TRBV7-8, with D perhaps being TRBD1 or TRBD2 (5 bases each). This CDR3 spans 15 amino acids. Germline lookup yields CDR1 SGHVS and CDR2 FQNEAQ. V was trimmed by 0 bases and J by 0 bases, leaving 6 bases between them. This CDR3 is CASSLAGTSYNEQFF. The CDR3 nucleotides are TGTGCCAGCAGCTTAGCAGGGACCTCCTACAATGAGCAGTTCTTC.

As DNA, the CDR3 is TGCAGTGCTTCGGACAGCTACTCCTCCTACACCTTC. Protein: CSASDSYSSYTF. The chain is built from TRBV20-1 and TRBJ1-2; weak D call: TRBD1 (6 bases). CDR1 is DFQATT and CDR2 is SNEGSKA in the germline V gene (reference sequence). The CDR3 is made up of 12 amino acids. Trimming took 5 bases from V and 10 from J, leaving 17 bases between them.

This clonotype was seen a handful of times. DNA for the CDR3: TGCAGTGTTGGTAGCGGACACTCCTACGAGCAGTACTTC. This sequence encodes CSVGSGHSYEQYF. The chain links TRBV20-1 to TRBJ2-7; D may be TRBD2 (6 bases). The V gene lost 7 bases and the J gene lost 0 bases, with 13 bases spanning the gap. The germline CDR1 and CDR2 sequences are DFQATT and SNEGSKA (reference sequence). The CDR3 has 13 amino acids.